This T cell receptor beta chain comes out of a study of response to subunit inactivated influenza vaccine. Germline V CDR1 and CDR2: SGHAT, FQNNGV. CDR3 length: 18 residues. J gave up 1 base and V 5 bases, and 6 bases lay outside the gene matches. In TCRdb, the RT-PCR reads were re-called with MiXCR into one record per CDR3 protein. The sample shows 700,000 to 800,000 distinct CDR3 sequences, roughly 18% of them seen only once. As for this clonotype: Antigen unknown.

Study-level findings and limits: There was a suggestion from the authors that each seasonal influenza vaccination recruits few new T cells.

V is TRBV11-2 and J is TRBJ2-3; 16 nucleotides align to TRBD2. Sample: PBMCs from blood, taken 4 to 6 days after vaccination. The TCR comes from a man aged 50 to 60 who received an inactivated influenza vaccine. Here the CDR3 reads CASSPGLAGGRGTDTQYF. In nucleotides, the CDR3 is TGTGCCAGCAGCCCGGGACTAGCGGGGGGGCGTGGCACAGATACGCAGTATTTT.